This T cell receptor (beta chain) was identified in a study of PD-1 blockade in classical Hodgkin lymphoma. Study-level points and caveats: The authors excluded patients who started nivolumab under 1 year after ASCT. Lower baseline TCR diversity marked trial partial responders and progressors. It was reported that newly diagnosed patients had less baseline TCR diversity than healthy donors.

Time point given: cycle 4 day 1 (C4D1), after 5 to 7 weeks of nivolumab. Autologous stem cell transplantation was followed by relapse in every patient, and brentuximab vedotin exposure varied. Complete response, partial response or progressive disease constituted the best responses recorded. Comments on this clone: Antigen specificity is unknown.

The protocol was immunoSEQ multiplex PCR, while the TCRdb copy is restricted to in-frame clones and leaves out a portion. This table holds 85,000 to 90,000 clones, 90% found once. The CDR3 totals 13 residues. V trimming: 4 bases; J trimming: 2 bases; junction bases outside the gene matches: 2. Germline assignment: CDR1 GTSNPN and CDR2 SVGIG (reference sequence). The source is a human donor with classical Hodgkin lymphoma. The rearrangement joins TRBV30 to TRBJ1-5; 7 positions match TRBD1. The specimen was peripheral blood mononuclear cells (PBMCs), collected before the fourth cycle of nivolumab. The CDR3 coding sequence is TGTGCCTGGAAAACAGGGGGCAATCAGCCCCAGCATTTT. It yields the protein CAWKTGGNQPQHF.